The 17 T cell receptor beta chains below come from one sample, sequenced in a study of shared clonotypes between healthy human individuals. CD45RO-negative CD8 cells positively selected for CCR7 made up the naive population, which excluded terminally differentiated effector memory CD45RA+ cells. The table came from immunoSEQ multiplex PCR; TCRdb's copy has only in-frame clones and leaves some out. Of 2 million or so clones detected, over 85% appear once; the ten largest clones hold roughly 1.1%. Material for sequencing was naive CD8+ T cells sorted from blood. These receptors all stem from a man younger than 35 in good health.

The J gene is TRBJ2-1, the V gene TRBV5-6, with 10 nucleotides matching TRBD2. This CDR3 comprises 15 residues. Germline assignment: CDR1 SGHDT and CDR2 YYEEEE. Trimming at V came to 3 bases and at J to 7 bases, leaving 7 bases not matched to a gene. CDR3 bases: TGTGCCAGCAGCTCAGAACTAGCGGGAAGTAATGAGCAGTTCTTC. It is translated as CASSSELAGSNEQFF.

The CDR3 is CASSEGGAGTDTQYF. The DNA for the CDR3 is TGTGCCAGCAGTGAAGGAGGAGCGGGCACAGATACGCAGTATTTT. The chain has TRBV2 and TRBJ2-3, with a tentative D call TRBD2 (5 bases). Trimming took off 1 base at V and 1 base at J, with 9 bases between the two ends. CDR3 length: 15 residues. The germline V gene has CDR1 SNHLY and CDR2 FYNNEI.

This chain uses TRBV5-6 with TRBJ1-1; 8 nucleotides line up with TRBD1. V was pared by 1 base and J by 0 bases, with 5 bases of the junction left unmatched. CDR3 size: 16 residues. Looked up from germline, CDR1 is SGHDT and CDR2 is YYEEEE. In nucleotides, the CDR3 is TGTGCCAGCAGCTTGAACAGGGGGTTAATGAACACTGAAGCTTTCTTT. Its protein is CASSLNRGLMNTEAFF.

The chain has TRBV5-6 and TRBJ2-7, with D maybe TRBD2 (6 bases). Trimming shortened V by 2 bases and J by 5 bases, and 17 bases separated the two germline ends. Germline V gives CDR1 SGHDT, CDR2 YYEEEE. The length of the CDR3 is 15 residues. CDR3 sequence reads: CASSLGFGGLNEQYF. In DNA form, the CDR3 reads TGTGCCAGCAGCTTAGGGTTCGGAGGGTTGAACGAGCAGTACTTC. Full variable domain (rest looked up from reference TRBV5-6 and TRBJ2-7): DAGVTQSPTHLIKTRGQQVTLRCSPKSGHDTVSWYQQALGQGPQFIFQYYEEEERQRGNFPDRFSGHQFPNYSSELNVNALLLGDSALYLCASSLGFGGLNEQYFGPGTRLTVT.

This sequence joins TRBV2 and TRBJ1-1; 9 bases agree with TRBD1. This CDR3 spans 14 amino acids. The germline V gene encodes CDR1 SNHLY and CDR2 FYNNEI. Trimming cost V 5 bases and J 5 bases; bases outside gene matches: 6. The CDR3 region is CASSWDREGTEAFF. The CDR3 region has the DNA TGTGCCAGCAGTTGGGACAGGGAAGGAACTGAAGCTTTCTTT.

This chain joins TRBV2 and TRBJ2-3; 10 bases are shared with TRBD1. CDR3 length: 14 amino acids. J lost 3 bases, V lost 9 bases, and 6 bases had no gene match. From germline, CDR1 is SNHLY and CDR2 FYNNEI. The CDR3 is CARPTDRGTDTQYF. CDR3 in DNA: TGTGCCAGACCCACGGACAGGGGGACAGATACGCAGTATTTT.

The chain couples TRBV10-3 to TRBJ1-1; possible D gene TRBD1, 5 bases. V was cut by 11 bases and J by 0 bases, with 28 bases left in between. The CDR3 consists of 18 residues. The germline gives CDR1 ENHRY, CDR2 SYGVKD. DNA of the CDR3: TGTGCCGTCCGCAAAGAGCCCGCGGCGGGGGGGGTGAACACTGAAGCTTTCTTT. Its translation is CAVRKEPAAGGVNTEAFF.

J is TRBJ2-7 and V is TRBV13; 10 bases fit TRBD1. Germline CDR1 PRHDT, CDR2 FYEKMQ (reference sequence). The CDR3 length is 16 residues. Trimming removed 4 bases from V and 2 bases from J; junction bases left unmatched: 8. CDR3 loop: CASSSQGQGVPYEQYF. The CDR3 DNA follows: TGTGCCAGCAGCTCCCAAGGACAGGGGGTTCCCTACGAGCAGTACTTC.

The DNA of the CDR3 is TGTGCCAGCAGCTTAATTGGGGTTTTATCCCTGGACACTGAAGCTTTCTTT. It translates to CASSLIGVLSLDTEAFF. This chain connects TRBV11-2 to TRBJ1-1; D unclear. From germline, CDR1 is SGHAT and CDR2 FQNNGV. The V gene lost 2 bases and the J gene lost 3 bases, with 19 bases spanning the gap. The CDR3 is 17 residues long.

The chain combines TRBV7-8 with TRBJ2-5, with a tentative D call TRBD2 (6 bases). V lost 0 bases and J 1 base, leaving 15 bases between the germline ends. There are 17 residues in the CDR3. The germline CDR1 and CDR2 sequences are SGHVS and FQNEAQ. The CDR3 bases are TGTGCCAGCAGCTTAGCGCGGGGATGGGGGACCCAAGAGACCCAGTACTTC. Its translation: CASSLARGWGTQETQYF.

The J gene is TRBJ2-3, the V gene TRBV9; D remains ambiguous. CDR3 length equals 13 residues. Germline assignment: CDR1 SGDLS and CDR2 YYNGEE. The V and J ends lost 3 bases and 6 bases respectively, with 11 bases between them. CDR3 region: CASSGTNEDTQYF. In DNA form, the CDR3 reads TGTGCCAGCAGCGGGACCAACGAGGATACGCAGTATTTT.

The chain links TRBV4-1 to TRBJ2-7; TRBD2 might be the D (5 bases). The V end lost 3 bases, the J end lost 2 bases, and 11 bases lay between the germline ends. The CDR3 is 14 residues long. Germline V gives CDR1 MGHRA, CDR2 YSYEKL. Here the CDR3 DNA reads TGCGCCAGCAGCCAGAGGGATTTACCCTACGAGCAGTACTTC. Amino acid sequence: CASSQRDLPYEQYF.

The V and J genes are TRBV10-3 and TRBJ2-2; 10 nucleotides align to TRBD2. The CDR3 spans 14 residues. CDR1 is ENHRY, CDR2 SYGVKD, per germline. V lost 10 bases, J lost 5 bases, and 7 bases stayed unmatched. CDR3 DNA sequence: TGTGCCACCTTAGCGGGGGGTGAGACCGGGGAGCTGTTTTTT. It codes for CATLAGGETGELFF.

This chain links TRBV4-3 with TRBJ2-2; D is ambiguous. This CDR3 has 13 residues. CDR1 LGHNA and CDR2 YSLEER come from the germline V gene. The V end lost 1 base, the J end lost 4 bases, and 4 bases lay between the germline ends. The CDR3 region has the DNA TGCGCCAGCAGCCAAGTATTCACCGGGGAGCTGTTTTTT. Residues: CASSQVFTGELFF.

In this sample, this clone turned up once. V gene TRBV4-1 combines with J gene TRBJ2-1; tentatively, D is TRBD1 or TRBD2 (6 bases each). Germline V lookup: CDR1 MGHRA, CDR2 YSYEKL. The V and J ends lost 3 bases and 3 bases respectively, with 12 bases between them. The CDR3 contains 15 residues. The CDR3 DNA sequence: TGCGCCAGCAGCCATGTAGGGGGAGGCTACAATGAGCAGTTCTTC. Its protein is CASSHVGGGYNEQFF.

This chain uses TRBV5-1 with TRBJ2-7; TRBD1 is a possible D gene (5 bases). Trimming removed 0 bases from V and 5 bases from J, with 15 bases in between. Germline CDR1 is SGHRS and CDR2 is YFSETQ. The CDR3 covers 15 residues. The CDR3 reads CASSLGQTLLDEQYF. CDR3 sequence (DNA): TGCGCCAGCAGCTTGGGACAGACCCTCCTCGACGAGCAGTACTTC.

The V gene is TRBV4-1, the J gene TRBJ2-5; the D is unclear. The CDR3 spans 13 residues. Trimming pared 2 bases from V and 0 bases from J, leaving 4 bases between. CDR1 and CDR2 (germline): MGHRA, YSYEKL. CDR3 protein: CASSQQYQETQYF. The DNA for the CDR3 is TGCGCCAGCAGCCAACAGTACCAAGAGACCCAGTACTTC.